Listed below are T cell receptor beta chains from one sample, sequenced in a study of cytotoxic CD8 clonotypes in ibrutinib-treated CLL. The method was immunoSEQ multiplex PCR; TCRdb's version includes in-frame clones alone and lacks a portion of them. There are some 23,000 clones in the sample; 60% to 80% occur only once, and around 54% lies in the top ten. The sequences come from PBMCs, collected at disease progression, from a patient treated with ibrutinib. These receptors all come from a human donor with chronic lymphocytic leukemia. CDR3s include the opening cysteine and the closing phenylalanine or tryptophan. The order of the fields is D gene, J gene, V gene, clone size, CDR3 DNA, CDR3 protein. The D gene is left open where the match is weak. The size field is filled for only some rows; it gives once, few, many or a size class.

d_call: NA; j_call: TRBJ2-6; v_call: TRBV4-1; clone_size: NA; cdr3_nt: TGCGCCAGCAGCCAAGTTCCCCCGACAGTAACTGGGGCCAACGTCCTGACTTTC; cdr3_aa: CASSQVPPTVTGANVLTF
d_call: NA; j_call: TRBJ2-5; v_call: TRBV5-4; clone_size: NA; cdr3_nt: TGTGCCAGCAGCTTGTCTGTCATCCAAGAGACCCAGTACTTC; cdr3_aa: CASSLSVIQETQYF
d_call: TRBD1; j_call: TRBJ2-2; v_call: TRBV5-1; clone_size: NA; cdr3_nt: TGCGCCAGCAGCACGCCGGGACAGATGAACACCGGGGAGCTGTTTTTT; cdr3_aa: CASSTPGQMNTGELFF
d_call: NA; j_call: TRBJ2-7; v_call: TRBV30; clone_size: NA; cdr3_nt: TGTGCCTGGAGTGTATCGTTGGGCGAGCAGTACTTC; cdr3_aa: CAWSVSLGEQYF
d_call: NA; j_call: TRBJ2-1; v_call: TRBV5-1; clone_size: NA; cdr3_nt: TGCGCCAGCAGCCCCGGATACAATGAGCAGTTCTTC; cdr3_aa: CASSPGYNEQFF
d_call: NA; j_call: TRBJ1-1; v_call: TRBV7-9; clone_size: NA; cdr3_nt: TGTGCCAGCAGCCCGGGGTCATCGAACACTGAAGCTTTCTTT; cdr3_aa: CASSPGSSNTEAFF
d_call: NA; j_call: TRBJ2-2; v_call: TRBV29-1; clone_size: few; cdr3_nt: TGCAGCGTTGAAGAGAATGGAGCTACCACCGGGGAGCTGTTTTTT; cdr3_aa: CSVEENGATTGELFF
d_call: TRBD1; j_call: TRBJ2-7; v_call: TRBV11-2; clone_size: few; cdr3_nt: TGTGCCAGCAGCTTAGGGGGAACAGGGGCCTTCTACGAGCAGTACTTC; cdr3_aa: CASSLGGTGAFYEQYF
d_call: NA; j_call: TRBJ1-1; v_call: TRBV20-1; clone_size: NA; cdr3_nt: TGCAGTGCTTCAAAGAACACTGAAGCTTTCTTT; cdr3_aa: CSASKNTEAFF
d_call: NA; j_call: TRBJ1-1; v_call: TRBV5-8; clone_size: NA; cdr3_nt: TGTGCCAGCAGCTTGGGCCCGGGGACTGAAGCTTTCTTT; cdr3_aa: CASSLGPGTEAFF
d_call: NA; j_call: TRBJ2-1; v_call: TRBV5-1; clone_size: once; cdr3_nt: TGCGCCAGCAGCTTCTATGCGGAGACCTACAATGAGCAGTTCTTC; cdr3_aa: CASSFYAETYNEQFF
d_call: TRBD2; j_call: TRBJ2-3; v_call: TRBV5-1; clone_size: NA; cdr3_nt: TGCGCCAGCAGCTTGGCGGGGACTAGCGGGGGGCCCGACTTCTCAGATACGCAGTATTTT; cdr3_aa: CASSLAGTSGGPDFSDTQYF
d_call: NA; j_call: TRBJ2-1; v_call: TRBV7-6; clone_size: NA; cdr3_nt: TGTGCCAGCAGCCCGTACGGGACTCTCAATGAGCAGTTCTTC; cdr3_aa: CASSPYGTLNEQFF
d_call: NA; j_call: TRBJ2-7; v_call: TRBV10-3; clone_size: NA; cdr3_nt: TGTGCCATCAGTGAGTCTGGGGAAAACGAGCAGTACTTC; cdr3_aa: CAISESGENEQYF
d_call: NA; j_call: TRBJ2-5; v_call: TRBV6-5; clone_size: NA; cdr3_nt: TGTGCCAGCAGTTACTCGAGGATCGAGACCCAGTACTTC; cdr3_aa: CASSYSRIETQYF
d_call: NA; j_call: TRBJ2-7; v_call: TRBV6-1; clone_size: NA; cdr3_nt: TGTGCCAGCAGTGAATCATCCTACGAGCAGTACTTC; cdr3_aa: CASSESSYEQYF
d_call: TRBD1; j_call: TRBJ1-2; v_call: TRBV5-8; clone_size: few; cdr3_nt: TGTGCCACCGGGGGACAGCCTTTCACTGATGGCTACACCTTC; cdr3_aa: CATGGQPFTDGYTF
d_call: TRBD1; j_call: TRBJ1-5; v_call: TRBV6-5; clone_size: few; cdr3_nt: TGTGCCAGCAGTTCTCAGGGGGAGAATCAGCCCCAGCATTTT; cdr3_aa: CASSSQGENQPQHF
d_call: NA; j_call: TRBJ2-2; v_call: TRBV7-3; clone_size: few; cdr3_nt: TGTGCCAGCAGCTTCGGGTTAGGTGAATCCGGGGAGCTGTTTTTT; cdr3_aa: CASSFGLGESGELFF
d_call: TRBD1; j_call: TRBJ2-7; v_call: TRBV6-1; clone_size: NA; cdr3_nt: TGTGCCAGCAGTGAGGCCGGGACAGGGAATTACGAGCAGTACTTC; cdr3_aa: CASSEAGTGNYEQYF
d_call: NA; j_call: TRBJ1-6; v_call: TRBV6-5; clone_size: NA; cdr3_nt: TGTGCCAGCAGTTACACGGGGACTACTTCACCCCTCCACTTT; cdr3_aa: CASSYTGTTSPLHF
d_call: NA; j_call: TRBJ1-3; v_call: TRBV6-5; clone_size: NA; cdr3_nt: TGTGCCAGCAGTCCCCATAAAGGCACCATATATTTT; cdr3_aa: CASSPHKGTIYF
d_call: NA; j_call: TRBJ1-1; v_call: TRBV6-6; clone_size: NA; cdr3_nt: TGTGCCATCAGCGCTCAGGGGTCGGGGACTGAAGCTTTCTTT; cdr3_aa: CAISAQGSGTEAFF
d_call: NA; j_call: TRBJ2-1; v_call: TRBV10-3; clone_size: NA; cdr3_nt: TGTGCCATCAGTTTCGGACAGGAGGGCTACAATGAGCAGTTCTTC; cdr3_aa: CAISFGQEGYNEQFF
d_call: TRBD1; j_call: TRBJ2-7; v_call: TRBV29-1; clone_size: NA; cdr3_nt: TGCAGCGTTGAAGAACCAGGGGGCGTTTCCTACGAGCAGTACTTC; cdr3_aa: CSVEEPGGVSYEQYF
d_call: NA; j_call: TRBJ2-5; v_call: TRBV5-1; clone_size: NA; cdr3_nt: TGCGCCAGCAGCTATCAGACGCAAGAGACCCAGTACTTC; cdr3_aa: CASSYQTQETQYF
d_call: NA; j_call: TRBJ1-6; v_call: TRBV7-9; clone_size: NA; cdr3_nt: TGTGCCAGCAGCCCCACCCAGGGCTATAATTCACCCCTCCACTTT; cdr3_aa: CASSPTQGYNSPLHF
d_call: NA; j_call: TRBJ1-1; v_call: TRBV5-1; clone_size: NA; cdr3_nt: TGCGCCAGCAGCTTGTTGGGATTGAACACTGAAGCTTTCTTT; cdr3_aa: CASSLLGLNTEAFF
d_call: NA; j_call: TRBJ1-2; v_call: TRBV5-6; clone_size: NA; cdr3_nt: TGTGCCAGCAGCTCTACTTATGGGGGAGAGAACTATGGCTACACCTTC; cdr3_aa: CASSSTYGGENYGYTF
d_call: NA; j_call: TRBJ1-6; v_call: TRBV7-8; clone_size: few; cdr3_nt: TGTGCCAGCAGCTTAGGGATTCGCCTCCACTTT; cdr3_aa: CASSLGIRLHF
d_call: NA; j_call: TRBJ1-1; v_call: TRBV7-8; clone_size: NA; cdr3_nt: TGTGCCAGCAGCCCGTCAGTGAACACTGAAGCTTTCTTT; cdr3_aa: CASSPSVNTEAFF
d_call: NA; j_call: TRBJ1-1; v_call: TRBV7-8; clone_size: NA; cdr3_nt: TGTGCCAGCAGCCTCCTATCAGGGAACACTGAAGCTTTCTTT; cdr3_aa: CASSLLSGNTEAFF
d_call: NA; j_call: TRBJ2-3; v_call: TRBV15; clone_size: NA; cdr3_nt: TGTGCCACCAGCAGAGTGGGCGCAGATACGCAGTATTTT; cdr3_aa: CATSRVGADTQYF
d_call: NA; j_call: TRBJ2-7; v_call: TRBV18; clone_size: NA; cdr3_nt: TGTGCCAGCTCCACCGCGGGACGGTACGAGCAGTACTTC; cdr3_aa: CASSTAGRYEQYF
d_call: TRBD1; j_call: TRBJ2-5; v_call: TRBV7-3; clone_size: NA; cdr3_nt: TGTGCCAGCAGCCCAACAGGGGCGGGTGAGACCCAGTACTTC; cdr3_aa: CASSPTGAGETQYF
d_call: NA; j_call: TRBJ2-7; v_call: TRBV5-1; clone_size: few; cdr3_nt: TGCGCCAGCAGCTTGGAAGGGGGCTACGAGCAGTACTTC; cdr3_aa: CASSLEGGYEQYF
d_call: NA; j_call: TRBJ2-6; v_call: TRBV5-4; clone_size: NA; cdr3_nt: TGTGCCAGCAGCTTGGCCGGGACACCGTACTCTGGGGCCAACGTCCTGACTTTC; cdr3_aa: CASSLAGTPYSGANVLTF
d_call: TRBD1; j_call: TRBJ2-7; v_call: TRBV10-3; clone_size: NA; cdr3_nt: TGTGCCATCAGTGAGGGACAGGGGTTAGAGGAGCAGTACTTC; cdr3_aa: CAISEGQGLEEQYF
d_call: NA; j_call: TRBJ2-3; v_call: TRBV7-4; clone_size: NA; cdr3_nt: TGTGCCAGCAGCGTAGCGGCTCAACCGCGAGATACGCAGTATTTT; cdr3_aa: CASSVAAQPRDTQYF
d_call: TRBD1; j_call: TRBJ2-2; v_call: TRBV5-4; clone_size: few; cdr3_nt: TGTGCCAGCAGCTCATCCGGGACAGAGTTAACCGGGGAGCTGTTTTTT; cdr3_aa: CASSSSGTELTGELFF
d_call: TRBD1; j_call: TRBJ1-2; v_call: TRBV5-4; clone_size: NA; cdr3_nt: TGTGCCAGCAGCCAGGGGGCGACAGCCAACTATGGCTACACCTTC; cdr3_aa: CASSQGATANYGYTF
d_call: TRBD1; j_call: TRBJ2-5; v_call: TRBV2; clone_size: NA; cdr3_nt: TGTGCCAGCAGTGAGTGGGACAGACAAGAGACCCAGTACTTC; cdr3_aa: CASSEWDRQETQYF
d_call: NA; j_call: TRBJ1-4; v_call: TRBV30; clone_size: NA; cdr3_nt: TGTGCCTGGGGTCCGGAATTTAATGAAAAACTGTTTTTT; cdr3_aa: CAWGPEFNEKLFF
d_call: NA; j_call: TRBJ1-6; v_call: TRBV9; clone_size: NA; cdr3_nt: TGTGCCAGCAGCACCCTGGGACAACCAAATTCACCCCTCCACTTT; cdr3_aa: CASSTLGQPNSPLHF
d_call: TRBD1; j_call: TRBJ1-4; v_call: TRBV5-4; clone_size: few; cdr3_nt: TGTGCCAGCAGCGCAGGGACAGGGGGCATTCGGGGTGAAAAACTGTTTTTT; cdr3_aa: CASSAGTGGIRGEKLFF
d_call: TRBD1; j_call: TRBJ1-2; v_call: TRBV7-8; clone_size: few; cdr3_nt: TGTGCCAGCAGTCGAGACAGGGTCTATGGCTACACCTTC; cdr3_aa: CASSRDRVYGYTF
d_call: NA; j_call: TRBJ1-5; v_call: TRBV27; clone_size: few; cdr3_nt: TGTGCCAGCCCTCGTATATATCAGCCCCAGCATTTT; cdr3_aa: CASPRIYQPQHF
d_call: TRBD2; j_call: TRBJ2-5; v_call: TRBV13; clone_size: few; cdr3_nt: TGTGCCAGCAGCTTATTCCTAGCGGGGGCCCGAAGCCAAGAGACCCAGTACTTC; cdr3_aa: CASSLFLAGARSQETQYF
d_call: NA; j_call: TRBJ1-2; v_call: TRBV19; clone_size: NA; cdr3_nt: TGTGCCAGTAGGATAAGGGACACCGGCTACACCTTC; cdr3_aa: CASRIRDTGYTF